This is a list of T cell receptor beta chains from one sample in a study of response to subunit inactivated influenza vaccine. One entry per CDR3 protein, called by TCRdb with MiXCR from the RT-PCR reads. The table has more than 450,000 distinct CDR3 sequences, approximately 10% seen once. The data also belong to a second study, concerning T cells expressing NK-cell markers.

The sample was PBMCs from blood, taken on the day of vaccination. The receptor source for this set is a man in his fifties or sixties who received an inactivated influenza vaccine. CDR3s include the opening cysteine and the closing phenylalanine or tryptophan. The order of the fields is J gene, D gene, V gene, clone size, CDR3 DNA, CDR3 protein. The D gene is left open where the match is weak. The size of a clone is reported for some rows only, either as once, few or many, or as a class for expanded clones.

j_gene: TRBJ2-7; d_gene: NA; v_gene: TRBV6-5; abundance: NA; CDR3nt: TGTGCCAGCAGTTATGCTGGCAGCTACGAGCAGTACTTC; CDR3aa: CASSYAGSYEQYF
j_gene: TRBJ2-5; d_gene: NA; v_gene: TRBV5-5; abundance: NA; CDR3nt: TGTGCCAGCCCTGTCGGGGGAAGCCGCCGAGAGACCCAGTACTTC; CDR3aa: CASPVGGSRRETQYF
j_gene: TRBJ2-7; d_gene: TRBD1; v_gene: TRBV20-1; abundance: few; CDR3nt: TGCAGTGCTAGAGATGGGCAGGGGGCCTACGAGCAGTACTTC; CDR3aa: CSARDGQGAYEQYF
j_gene: TRBJ2-7; d_gene: TRBD2; v_gene: TRBV27; abundance: NA; CDR3nt: TGTGCCAGCAGGAGGAAAGCGGGAGCCGAGTACGAGCAGTACTTC; CDR3aa: CASRRKAGAEYEQYF
j_gene: TRBJ2-1; d_gene: TRBD2; v_gene: TRBV12-3/TRBV12-4; abundance: NA; CDR3nt: TGTGCCAGCAGTCCCTCGGCGGGAGAACGATACAATGAGCAGTTCTTC; CDR3aa: CASSPSAGERYNEQFF
j_gene: TRBJ2-5; d_gene: NA; v_gene: TRBV29-1; abundance: NA; CDR3nt: TGCAGCGTTGACAGACAGCAGCAAGAGACCCAGTACTTC; CDR3aa: CSVDRQQQETQYF
j_gene: TRBJ1-5; d_gene: NA; v_gene: TRBV5-5; abundance: NA; CDR3nt: TGTGCCAGCAGCTTGGTTCAGGCGGGTCACGTTAGCAATCAGCCCCAGCATTTT; CDR3aa: CASSLVQAGHVSNQPQHF
j_gene: TRBJ2-4; d_gene: NA; v_gene: TRBV28; abundance: NA; CDR3nt: TGTGCCAGTTTTACAGGGTTAAACATTCAGTACTTC; CDR3aa: CASFTGLNIQYF
j_gene: TRBJ2-2; d_gene: NA; v_gene: TRBV7-9; abundance: few; CDR3nt: TGTGCCATTTTCGTCTCCACCGGGGAGCTGTTTTTT; CDR3aa: CAIFVSTGELFF
j_gene: TRBJ2-1; d_gene: NA; v_gene: TRBV11-2; abundance: NA; CDR3nt: TGTGCCAGCAGCTTAGTTATGGGAATAGCCAAAAACATTCAGTTCTTC; CDR3aa: CASSLVMGIAKNIQFF
j_gene: TRBJ2-3; d_gene: TRBD1; v_gene: TRBV28; abundance: NA; CDR3nt: TGTGCCAGCAGTCTGGGACAGGGATGGGGACTCACAGATACGCAGTATTTT; CDR3aa: CASSLGQGWGLTDTQYF
j_gene: TRBJ2-7; d_gene: NA; v_gene: TRBV20-1; abundance: once; CDR3nt: TGCAGTGCCAGCCCAGTGACCTCGGCCTACGAGCAGTACTTC; CDR3aa: CSASPVTSAYEQYF
j_gene: TRBJ2-1; d_gene: NA; v_gene: TRBV7-2; abundance: NA; CDR3nt: TGTGCCAGCAGCTTAAGTGCTAGCGATGAGCAGTTCTTC; CDR3aa: CASSLSASDEQFF
j_gene: TRBJ2-5; d_gene: NA; v_gene: TRBV9; abundance: NA; CDR3nt: TGTGCCAGCAGCAGCGGACAGCTTTCCGAGACCCAGTACTTC; CDR3aa: CASSSGQLSETQYF
j_gene: TRBJ2-1; d_gene: NA; v_gene: TRBV14; abundance: few; CDR3nt: TGTGCCAGCAGCCAAGATAAAGGGGCGGATGAGCAGTTCTTC; CDR3aa: CASSQDKGADEQFF
j_gene: TRBJ2-1; d_gene: TRBD2; v_gene: TRBV4-2; abundance: NA; CDR3nt: TGTGCCAGCACGGGACTAGCGGGGGGAACCTACAATGAGCAGTTCTTC; CDR3aa: CASTGLAGGTYNEQFF
j_gene: TRBJ1-5; d_gene: TRBD1; v_gene: TRBV20-1; abundance: few; CDR3nt: TGCAGTGCTAGGACAGGGCCGACGAGTCAGCCCCAGCATTTT; CDR3aa: CSARTGPTSQPQHF
j_gene: TRBJ1-6; d_gene: TRBD1; v_gene: TRBV20-1; abundance: NA; CDR3nt: TGCAGTGCTACGTCTGGACAGGGAACGAAAAATTCACCCCTCCACTTT; CDR3aa: CSATSGQGTKNSPLHF
j_gene: TRBJ1-2; d_gene: NA; v_gene: TRBV5-1; abundance: NA; CDR3nt: TGCGCCAGCAGCTTGGGAGACAAAAACTATGGCTACACCTTC; CDR3aa: CASSLGDKNYGYTF
j_gene: TRBJ1-1; d_gene: NA; v_gene: TRBV6-5; abundance: NA; CDR3nt: TGTGCCAGCAGTCACCTCCGGGACATTGGCACTGAAGCTTTCTTT; CDR3aa: CASSHLRDIGTEAFF
j_gene: TRBJ2-5; d_gene: TRBD1; v_gene: TRBV12-3/TRBV12-4; abundance: few; CDR3nt: TGTGCCAGCAGCCCTATTCTGGACAGGGGGGAAAAGACCCAGTACTTC; CDR3aa: CASSPILDRGEKTQYF
j_gene: TRBJ2-5; d_gene: TRBD1; v_gene: TRBV20-1; abundance: NA; CDR3nt: TGCTGTGCTAGAGACCCCCGACAGGGGATTGTTGAGACCCAGTACTTC; CDR3aa: CCARDPRQGIVETQYF
j_gene: TRBJ2-1; d_gene: TRBD2; v_gene: TRBV14; abundance: few; CDR3nt: TGTGCCAGCAGCGTGGCTAGCGGGCATTACAATGAGCAGTTCTTC; CDR3aa: CASSVASGHYNEQFF
j_gene: TRBJ1-3; d_gene: NA; v_gene: TRBV19; abundance: NA; CDR3nt: TGTGCCAGTAGTATGGGTACAGGGCCCAGGATTGGAAACACCATATATTTT; CDR3aa: CASSMGTGPRIGNTIYF
j_gene: TRBJ1-5; d_gene: NA; v_gene: TRBV6-2/TRBV6-3; abundance: many; CDR3nt: TGTGCCAACTACTCAAGGGGTTATAGCAATCAGCCCCAGCATTTT; CDR3aa: CANYSRGYSNQPQHF
j_gene: TRBJ2-3; d_gene: NA; v_gene: TRBV18; abundance: many; CDR3nt: TGTGCCAGCTCACCACCGGGACCTCAAACGAATACGCAGTATTTT; CDR3aa: CASSPPGPQTNTQYF
j_gene: TRBJ1-5; d_gene: NA; v_gene: TRBV12-3/TRBV12-4; abundance: many; CDR3nt: TGTGCCAGTAACAGGGGCAATCAGCCCCAGCATTTT; CDR3aa: CASNRGNQPQHF
j_gene: TRBJ1-2; d_gene: NA; v_gene: TRBV27; abundance: few; CDR3nt: TGTGCTTGTGGGAGGGGTAATGGCTACACCTTC; CDR3aa: CACGRGNGYTF
j_gene: TRBJ2-7; d_gene: TRBD1; v_gene: TRBV12-3/TRBV12-4; abundance: few; CDR3nt: TGTGCCAGCAGTCCTAGACAGGGAATCTACGAGCAGTACTTC; CDR3aa: CASSPRQGIYEQYF
j_gene: TRBJ1-5; d_gene: NA; v_gene: TRBV12-3/TRBV12-4; abundance: few; CDR3nt: TGTGCCAGCGGGTGGGGGGGTAATAGCAATCAGCCCCAGCATTTT; CDR3aa: CASGWGGNSNQPQHF
j_gene: TRBJ2-7; d_gene: NA; v_gene: TRBV9; abundance: NA; CDR3nt: TGTGCCAGCAGCAAGGGGGGAATCGAGCAGTACTTC; CDR3aa: CASSKGGIEQYF
j_gene: TRBJ2-3; d_gene: NA; v_gene: TRBV15; abundance: few; CDR3nt: TGTGCCACCAGCAGAGATTGGGTGGGCAGCACAGATACGCAGTATTTT; CDR3aa: CATSRDWVGSTDTQYF
j_gene: TRBJ2-4; d_gene: NA; v_gene: TRBV6-2/TRBV6-3; abundance: NA; CDR3nt: TGTGCCAGCAGGACCGACAGCTATGCCCCTTCGTACTTC; CDR3aa: CASRTDSYAPSYF
j_gene: TRBJ1-1; d_gene: TRBD1; v_gene: TRBV18; abundance: NA; CDR3nt: TGTGCCAGCTCACCGGACACAGGGGGAGCTGAAGCTTTCTTT; CDR3aa: CASSPDTGGAEAFF
j_gene: TRBJ2-3; d_gene: NA; v_gene: TRBV20-1; abundance: few; CDR3nt: TGCAGTGCTAGCCGAGGGCCTAGCACAGATACGCAGTATTTT; CDR3aa: CSASRGPSTDTQYF
j_gene: TRBJ2-3; d_gene: TRBD2; v_gene: TRBV11-2; abundance: few; CDR3nt: TGTGCCAGCAGCGTGGGACTAGCGGGGGTGGATACGCAGTATTTT; CDR3aa: CASSVGLAGVDTQYF
j_gene: TRBJ2-1; d_gene: TRBD2; v_gene: TRBV20-1; abundance: few; CDR3nt: TGCAGTGCTAGAGGACTAGCGGACTCCTACAATGAGCAGTTCTTC; CDR3aa: CSARGLADSYNEQFF
j_gene: TRBJ2-3; d_gene: NA; v_gene: TRBV29-1; abundance: NA; CDR3nt: TGCAGCGTTCCCGGGAGCAAAGATACGCAGTATTTT; CDR3aa: CSVPGSKDTQYF
j_gene: TRBJ1-1; d_gene: TRBD1; v_gene: TRBV20-1; abundance: many; CDR3nt: TGCAGTGCTCGCTGGGGACAGGACCCTGAAGCTTTCTTT; CDR3aa: CSARWGQDPEAFF
j_gene: TRBJ2-5; d_gene: TRBD1; v_gene: TRBV5-6; abundance: few; CDR3nt: TGTGCCAGCAGCAGAACTGGGACAGGGGATGAGGAGACCCAGTACTTC; CDR3aa: CASSRTGTGDEETQYF
j_gene: TRBJ2-3; d_gene: NA; v_gene: TRBV7-2; abundance: NA; CDR3nt: TGTGCCAGCAGCTTAGTTTACTCGCAGTATTTT; CDR3aa: CASSLVYSQYF
j_gene: TRBJ1-1; d_gene: NA; v_gene: TRBV30; abundance: NA; CDR3nt: TGTGCCTGGAGTTCGACCACTGAAGCTTTCTTT; CDR3aa: CAWSSTTEAFF
j_gene: TRBJ2-1; d_gene: TRBD1; v_gene: TRBV7-2; abundance: NA; CDR3nt: TGTGCCAGCAGCTTAAGGGCAGGGGGTCGCGATGAGCAGTTCTTC; CDR3aa: CASSLRAGGRDEQFF
j_gene: TRBJ2-3; d_gene: NA; v_gene: TRBV29-1; abundance: NA; CDR3nt: TGCAGCGTTGAATTCGTCAGCACAGATACGCAGTATTTT; CDR3aa: CSVEFVSTDTQYF
j_gene: TRBJ1-2; d_gene: NA; v_gene: TRBV7-2; abundance: few; CDR3nt: TGTGCCAGCAGCTCAGCCCCAGGGGACTATGGCTACACCTTC; CDR3aa: CASSSAPGDYGYTF
j_gene: TRBJ2-5; d_gene: TRBD2; v_gene: TRBV7-9; abundance: NA; CDR3nt: TGTGCCAGCAGCTTGCTCGTTGGACTAGCGGGGGAAGAGACCCAGTACTTC; CDR3aa: CASSLLVGLAGEETQYF
j_gene: TRBJ1-6; d_gene: TRBD1; v_gene: TRBV28; abundance: few; CDR3nt: TGTGCCAGCAGTTCCCTGTTCGGACAGGGTTTTAGCTCCTATAATTCACCCCTCCACTTT; CDR3aa: CASSSLFGQGFSSYNSPLHF